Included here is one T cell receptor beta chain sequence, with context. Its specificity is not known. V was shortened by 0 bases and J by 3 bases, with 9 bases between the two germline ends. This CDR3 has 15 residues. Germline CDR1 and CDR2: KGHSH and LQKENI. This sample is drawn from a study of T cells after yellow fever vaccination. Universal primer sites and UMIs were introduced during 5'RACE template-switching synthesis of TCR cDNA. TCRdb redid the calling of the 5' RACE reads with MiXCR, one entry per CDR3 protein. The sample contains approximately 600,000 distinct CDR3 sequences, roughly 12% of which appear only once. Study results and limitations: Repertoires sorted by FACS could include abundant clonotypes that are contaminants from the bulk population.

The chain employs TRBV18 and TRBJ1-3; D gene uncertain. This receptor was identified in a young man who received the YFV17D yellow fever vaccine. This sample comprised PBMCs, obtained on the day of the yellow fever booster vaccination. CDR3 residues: CASSPPGGFGNTIYF. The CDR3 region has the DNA TGTGCCAGCTCACCACCGGGTGGTTTTGGAAACACCATATATTTT. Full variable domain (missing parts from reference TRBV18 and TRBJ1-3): NAGVMQNPRHLVRRRGQEARLRCSPMKGHSHVYWYRQLPEEGLKFMVYLQKENIIDESGMPKERFSAEFPKEGPSILRIQQVVRGDSAAYFCASSPPGGFGNTIYFGEGSWLTVV.